Following are 23 T cell receptor beta chains from one sample sequenced in a study of T cells after yellow fever vaccination. One entry per CDR3 protein results from TCRdb running MiXCR on the 5' RACE reads. Here the sample spans hundreds of thousands of distinct CDR3 sequences, around 4% being singletons. The sample here was PBMCs, taken on the day of the yellow fever booster vaccination. The receptors shown here come from a man aged 18 to 29 who received the YFV17D yellow fever vaccine.

This clonotype was seen at least ten times. The chain combines TRBV4-3 with TRBJ1-3, with 7 bases identical to TRBD1. Germline V gene lookup returns CDR1 LGHNA and CDR2 YSLEER. CDR3 length equals 15 residues. V trimming: 3 bases; J trimming: 2 bases; junction bases outside the gene matches: 4. The CDR3 here is CASSHYRGPGNTIYF. CDR3 in DNA: TGCGCCAGCAGCCATTACAGGGGACCTGGAAACACCATATATTTT.

Only a few counts were recorded for this clonotype. The J gene is TRBJ2-1, the V gene TRBV29-1; D could derive from TRBD1 or TRBD2 (6 bases each). This CDR3 is 13 amino acids long. CDR1 and CDR2 from the germline V gene are SQVTM and ANQGSEA. V was pared by 4 bases and J by 8 bases, with 15 bases between. CDR3 in DNA: TGCAGCGTTGGAAGAGGAGGGGGATATGAGCAGTTCTTC. Amino acid sequence: CSVGRGGGYEQFF.

The V gene is TRBV24-1, the J gene TRBJ1-5; D is uncertain. Germline V gene sequence: CDR1 KGHDR, CDR2 SFDVKD. Trimming cost V 4 bases and J 0 bases, with 12 bases left between them. This CDR3 has 16 amino acids. In DNA, the CDR3 is TGTGCCACCAGTGACTCACAAGGGCCTAGCAATCAGCCCCAGCATTTT. It codes for CATSDSQGPSNQPQHF.

In its sample, this clonotype was seen a few times. V gene TRBV6-6 combines with J gene TRBJ2-3; TRBD2 is a possible D gene (6 bases). CDR3 length: 13 amino acids. Germline V lookup: CDR1 MNHNY, CDR2 SVGAGI (reference sequence). Trimming took 11 bases from V and 2 from J, leaving 14 bases between them. The CDR3 DNA follows: TGTGCCGTAACTAGCCCTTTCACAGATACGCAGTATTTT. This codes for CAVTSPFTDTQYF.

This clonotype showed up many times. The rearrangement links TRBV6-2 or TRBV6-3 to TRBJ2-2; D is unresolved. The CDR3 has 11 residues. V was trimmed by 6 bases and J by 7 bases, leaving 6 bases between them. The germline CDR1 and CDR2 sequences are MNHEY and SVGEGT. The CDR3 DNA is TGTGCCAGCAGCACAAACGGGGAGCTGTTTTTT. It yields the protein CASSTNGELFF.

This clonotype came up a few times. V gene TRBV12-3 or TRBV12-4 combines with J gene TRBJ1-6; 7 nucleotides match TRBD1. With V trimmed by 1 base and J by 0 bases, 3 bases remained unmatched. The CDR3 length is 17 residues. CDR3 loop: CASSLGGQSSYNSPLHF. The CDR3 DNA reads as TGTGCCAGCAGTTTAGGGGGACAGAGCTCCTATAATTCACCCCTCCACTTT.

This clonotype showed up many times. V usage is TRBV7-9 and J usage is TRBJ2-5, with D hard to call. This CDR3 has 14 residues. Germline V gives CDR1 SEHNR, CDR2 FQNEAQ (reference sequence). The ends were cut back, 3 bases at V and 2 bases at J, with 10 bases in the middle. The CDR3 protein is CASSFSLPQETQYF. The CDR3 nucleotides are TGTGCCAGCAGCTTTTCACTTCCGCAAGAGACCCAGTACTTC. The full variable domain, rest sourced from reference TRBV7-9 and TRBJ2-5, is DTGVSQNPRHKITKRGQNVTFRCDPISEHNRLYWYRQTLGQGPEFLTYFQNEAQLEKSRLLSDRFSAERPKGSFSTLEIQRTEQGDSAMYLCASSFSLPQETQYFGPGTRLLVL.

This clonotype was detected ten times or more. V and J are TRBV29-1 and TRBJ2-2; TRBD2 aligns across 8 bases. In germline, CDR1 is SQVTM, CDR2 ANQGSEA. The CDR3 loop spans 13 amino acids. V gave up 7 bases and J gave up 5 bases; unmatched junction bases: 6. CDR3 protein: CSAGGGGTGELFF. The CDR3 region has the DNA TGCAGCGCTGGGGGCGGGGGGACCGGGGAGCTGTTTTTT.

This clonotype occurred a few times. The rearrangement joins TRBV7-9 to TRBJ1-1, with D possibly matching TRBD1 (5 bases). Looked up from germline, CDR1 is SEHNR and CDR2 is FQNEAQ (reference sequence). Trimming removed 1 base at V and 3 bases at J, with 15 bases between. The CDR3 spans 16 residues. DNA for the CDR3: TGTGCCAGCAGCTTAGGGGCCGGGACCGTGGACACTGAAGCTTTCTTT. It encodes CASSLGAGTVDTEAFF.

This clonotype was counted at least ten times. The chain recombines TRBV4-3 with TRBJ2-5, with TRBD2 matching over 7 bases. There are 14 residues in the CDR3. V trimming: 2 bases; J trimming: 5 bases; junction bases outside the gene matches: 5. Per the germline V gene, CDR1 is LGHNA and CDR2 is YSLEER. The CDR3 sequence is CASSQSGVGETQYF. The DNA for the CDR3 is TGCGCCAGCAGCCAAAGCGGGGTGGGGGAGACCCAGTACTTC.

This clonotype appeared a few times. This chain links TRBV7-8 with TRBJ1-1; tentative D call: TRBD1 (6 bases). Germline V gives CDR1 SGHVS, CDR2 FQNEAQ. This CDR3 region has 18 residues. The V gene lost 4 bases and the J gene lost 1 base, with 22 bases spanning the gap. The CDR3 loop reads CASSSIRAGAIRNTEAFF. Written as DNA, the CDR3 is TGTGCCAGCAGCTCGATACGGGCAGGGGCTATCAGGAACACTGAAGCTTTCTTT.

This clonotype was seen ten or more times. The chain recombines TRBV6-2 or TRBV6-3 with TRBJ2-6; TRBD1 is a possible D gene (5 bases). In germline, CDR1 is MNHEY, CDR2 SVGEGT. V shed 10 bases and J shed 3 bases, with 13 bases lying between them. The length of the CDR3 is 14 residues. The CDR3 spells CATRQGFGANVLTF. The CDR3 coding sequence is TGTGCCACCCGGCAGGGTTTTGGGGCCAACGTCCTGACTTTC.

This clonotype has only a few counts. This rearrangement joins TRBV24-1 to TRBJ2-5; no clear D. CDR1 is KGHDR and CDR2 is SFDVKD in the germline V gene. The CDR3 contains 13 residues. With 6 bases removed from V and 3 bases from J, the gap between germline ends came to 10 bases. The CDR3 reads CATSSEIKETQYF. CDR3 sequence (DNA): TGTGCCACCAGTTCGGAGATTAAAGAGACCCAGTACTTC.

This clonotype was counted at least ten times. CDR3 DNA: TGCGCCAGCAGCTTGGCCCAGGAAGTGAACACTGAAGCTTTCTTT. Translation: CASSLAQEVNTEAFF. This rearrangement joins TRBV5-1 to TRBJ1-1; no clear D. Germline V gene sequence: CDR1 SGHRS, CDR2 YFSETQ. There are 15 residues in the CDR3. V shed 0 bases and J shed 0 bases, with 9 bases lying between them.

This clonotype was recorded at least ten times. For the CDR3, the DNA is TGTGCCAGCAGTGACAGGGATAGCAATCAGCCCCAGCATTTT. It translates to CASSDRDSNQPQHF. The chain links TRBV2 to TRBJ1-5; perhaps TRBD1 as D (5 bases). With 3 bases removed from V and 0 bases from J, the gap between germline ends came to 6 bases. The length of the CDR3 is 14 residues. Germline CDR1 and CDR2: SNHLY and FYNNEI.

The rearrangement links TRBV20-1 to TRBJ2-5; D remains ambiguous. Trimming took 2 bases from V and 5 from J, leaving 9 bases between them. There are 12 residues in the CDR3. Germline-derived CDR1 and CDR2 are DFQATT and SNEGSKA (reference sequence). The CDR3 DNA reads as TGCAGTGCTAGACTGGCGATGGAGACCCAGTACTTC. Residues: CSARLAMETQYF.

This clonotype was detected ten times or more. The chain is built from TRBV24-1 and TRBJ2-3; 7 positions match TRBD1. CDR3 size: 16 residues. V trimming: 3 bases; J trimming: 2 bases; junction bases outside the gene matches: 7. Germline V gene lookup returns CDR1 KGHDR and CDR2 SFDVKD. This CDR3 is CATSDRQGPYTDTQYF. CDR3 coding DNA: TGTGCCACCAGTGATCGACAGGGTCCCTACACAGATACGCAGTATTTT.

This clonotype was observed at least ten times. This chain uses TRBV2 with TRBJ1-1; the D gene is possibly TRBD1 (5 bases). This CDR3 is 15 amino acids long. Looked up from germline, CDR1 is SNHLY and CDR2 is FYNNEI. V was trimmed by 2 bases and J by 0 bases, leaving 10 bases between them. The CDR3 DNA reads TGTGCCAGCAGTGAAAGTAGGGGATTGAACACTGAAGCTTTCTTT. It translates to CASSESRGLNTEAFF.

This clonotype showed up just a few times. The J gene is TRBJ2-7, the V gene TRBV4-1; D gene uncertain. Trimming stripped 1 base from V and 3 bases from J, with 10 bases between. CDR3 length equals 14 residues. Looked up from germline, CDR1 is MGHRA and CDR2 is YSYEKL. CDR3 residues: CASSQGDGYYEQYV. CDR3 coding DNA: TGCGCCAGCAGCCAAGGCGATGGATACTACGAGCAGTACGTC.

A note on this clonotype: The junction shows a germline mismatch at one end, possibly a read error. CDR3 nucleotides: TGTGCCACCAGCAGAGACGCGGGGGGATCTAGCACAGATACGCGGTATTTT. Translating it yields CATSRDAGGSSTDTRYF. V usage is TRBV15 and J usage is TRBJ2-3; 8 bases line up with TRBD2. Per the germline V gene, CDR1 is LNHNV and CDR2 is YYDKDF (reference sequence). The CDR3 totals 17 residues.

This clonotype has more than one count but fewer than ten. The chain is built from TRBV2 and TRBJ2-3; D may be TRBD1 (5 bases). The CDR3 spans 15 residues. Germline CDR1 is SNHLY and CDR2 is FYNNEI. Trimming removed 6 bases from V and 5 bases from J, with 18 bases in between. The DNA for the CDR3 is TGTGCCAGCAGCGAAAGTCCAGGGATGCAAGATACGCAGTATTTT. Translated: CASSESPGMQDTQYF. The variable domain in full, with the rest retrieved from reference TRBV2 and TRBJ2-3, is EPEVTQTPSHQVTQMGQEVILRCVPISNHLYFYWYRQILGQKVEFLVSFYNNEISEKSEIFDDQFSVERPDGSNFTLKIRSTKLEDSAMYFCASSESPGMQDTQYFGPGTRLTVL.

CDR3 in amino acids: CASSQVGSYEQYV. The CDR3 coding sequence is TGCGCCAGCAGCCAAGTAGGGTCCTACGAGCAGTACGTC. V and J are TRBV4-1 and TRBJ2-7, with D unclear. CDR3 size: 13 residues. In germline, CDR1 is MGHRA, CDR2 YSYEKL. V was trimmed by 1 base and J by 1 base, leaving 5 bases between them.

This clonotype appeared many times. The J gene is TRBJ1-2, the V gene TRBV7-9, with 7 bases lining up with TRBD1. This CDR3 comprises 14 residues. Germline-derived CDR1 and CDR2 are SEHNR and FQNEAQ (reference sequence). V gave up 5 bases and J gave up 6 bases; unmatched junction bases: 9. The CDR3 DNA is TGTGCCAGCAGCCTGGACAGGCGGTTAGATGGCTACACCTTC. It is translated as CASSLDRRLDGYTF.